This entry describes one TCR beta chain. Antigen unknown. Sequenced material consisted of expressed TCRB transcripts (all of the isolated RNA was reverse transcribed). Measured with immunoSEQ multiplex PCR; TCRdb has only the in-frame clones, and not every one. The sample has around 15,000 clones, just under 55% seen once. These data belong to a study of beta chain features in type 1 diabetes. Regarding the study as a whole: Moderately but significantly shorter TCRB CDR3s were found in Type 1 diabetes patients in all four CD4+ subsets.

Sequenced input: stem cell memory CD4+ T cells from blood. The receptor's source is a woman aged 18 to 35 in good health.

The chain's CDR3 is CASSPGQGATYEQYF. In DNA, the CDR3 is TGTGCCAGCAGTCCTGGACAGGGGGCAACCTACGAGCAGTACTTC. The V gene is TRBV6-6, the J gene TRBJ2-7; TRBD1 matches 11 bases. Germline lookup yields CDR1 MNHNY and CDR2 SVGAGI (reference sequence). CDR3 length: 15 residues. V lost 5 bases to trimming and J lost 2 bases; unmatched junction nucleotides: 5.